This is a list of T cell receptor beta chains from one sample in a study of identifying expanded T cells in peripheral blood. Sequencing was performed with immunoSEQ multiplex PCR; in TCRdb, only in-frame clones are kept and a portion is missing. Among approximately 90,000 clones listed, roughly 86% were seen once. Material for sequencing was blood. The receptors stem from a person between 18 and 75 years old in good health. Each CDR3 is given with its conserved first and last residue. A D gene is named only where the DNA matches it firmly. Size tells how often a clone was seen (once, few, many) or the class of an expanded clone, and some rows leave it out.

d_call	v_call	clone_size	j_call	cdr3_aa	cdr3_nt
TRBD1	TRBV5-1	-	TRBJ1-4	CASSLGGQETNEKLFF	TGCGCCAGCAGCCTAGGGGGACAGGAGACTAATGAAAAACTGTTTTTT
-	TRBV7-2	-	TRBJ1-3	CASSLEGTISGNTIYF	TGTGCCAGCAGCTTAGAAGGGACCATCTCTGGAAACACCATATATTTT
-	TRBV7-2	-	TRBJ2-5	CASSLQGRETQYF	TGTGCCAGCAGCTTACAGGGGAGGGAGACCCAGTACTTC
-	TRBV11-3	-	TRBJ1-6	CASSLAEGGNSPLHF	TGTGCCAGCAGCTTAGCCGAAGGGGGAAATTCACCCCTCCACTTT
-	TRBV11-2	-	TRBJ2-5	CASSLEDSGEWGSLETQYF	TGTGCCAGCAGCTTAGAAGATTCAGGAGAGTGGGGATCTCTTGAGACCCAGTACTTC
TRBD1	TRBV30	-	TRBJ2-5	CAWSQGAGETQYF	TGTGCCTGGAGCCAGGGGGCGGGAGAGACCCAGTACTTC
-	TRBV4-3	-	TRBJ1-2	CASSGRANANYGYTF	TGCGCCAGCAGCGGCCGGGCCAACGCTAACTATGGCTACACCTTC
TRBD1	TRBV5-4	-	TRBJ1-6	CASSSGTGRSPLHF	TGTGCCAGCAGCTCTGGGACAGGCCGTTCACCCCTCCACTTT
-	TRBV15	few	TRBJ2-5	CATSSWGRGGETQYF	TGTGCCACCAGCAGTTGGGGTAGGGGCGGAGAGACCCAGTACTTC
-	TRBV9	-	TRBJ2-7	CASSGGTGYEQYF	TGTGCCAGCAGCGGGGGAACAGGCTACGAGCAGTACTTC